One and the same sample provided the 26 T cell receptor beta chains below, sequenced in a study of T cells in Graves' hyperthyroidism and ophthalmopathy. It was RNA transcripts that yielded the amplified TCR beta CDR3 regions. First-round RT-PCR targeting the TCR CDR3 was performed with the HTBI primer set. One entry per CDR3 protein, called by TCRdb with MiXCR from the multiplex PCR reads. The data show 150,000 or so distinct CDR3 sequences, with over 8% seen just once and approximately 20% held by the top ten. The sequencing input was blood. These TCRs come from a woman between 18 and 30 years old with Graves' hyperthyroidism that later progressed to Graves' ophthalmopathy.

Ten or more counts support this clonotype. The chain couples TRBV27 to TRBJ2-7; D is perhaps TRBD2 (5 bases). The V and J ends lost 2 bases and 0 bases respectively, with 11 bases between them. There are 15 residues in the CDR3. Germline-derived CDR1 and CDR2 are MNHEY and SMNVEV (reference sequence). CDR3 loop: CASSLMSGSSYEQYF. CDR3 nucleotide sequence: TGTGCCAGCAGTTTAATGAGCGGTAGCTCCTACGAGCAGTACTTC.

This clonotype has more than one count but fewer than ten. V and J are TRBV20-1 and TRBJ1-4; 10 bases agree with TRBD1. Germline CDR1 and CDR2: DFQATT and SNEGSKA (reference sequence). With 2 bases clipped from V and 1 base from J, the junction kept 4 bases outside the gene matches. The CDR3 has 16 amino acids. This chain's CDR3 is CSARSGTGETNEKLFF. CDR3 coding DNA: TGCAGTGCTAGATCCGGGACAGGGGAAACTAATGAAAAACTGTTTTTT.

This clonotype appeared many times. J is TRBJ1-2 and V is TRBV9; no clear D gene. There are 13 residues in the CDR3. Germline loops: CDR1 SGDLS, CDR2 YYNGEE. V was pared by 2 bases and J by 2 bases, with 7 bases between. The CDR3 coding sequence is TGTGCCAGCAGCGTCCCGGGGAACTATGGCTACACCTTC. This translates into CASSVPGNYGYTF.

This clonotype was seen ten or more times. The chain employs TRBV20-1 and TRBJ2-3; D ambiguous. Between the trimmed V and J ends, which lost 2 bases and 2 bases, there was a span of 2 bases. CDR3 length equals 11 residues. From germline, CDR1 is DFQATT and CDR2 SNEGSKA (reference sequence). As DNA, the CDR3 is TGCAGTGCTAGATTCACAGATACGCAGTATTTT. Protein: CSARFTDTQYF.

The J gene is TRBJ1-1, the V gene TRBV6-5, with D perhaps matching TRBD1 (5 bases). The ends were cut back, 0 bases at V and 0 bases at J, with 20 bases in the middle. Germline values: CDR1 MNHEY, CDR2 SVGAGI. CDR3 size: 19 residues. The CDR3 sequence: CASSYSITGFQGVNTEAFF. In DNA, the CDR3 is TGTGCCAGCAGTTACTCCATCACCGGGTTCCAGGGCGTGAACACTGAAGCTTTCTTT.

In this sample, this clonotype turned up many times. The genes are TRBV20-1 and TRBJ1-1; D is perhaps TRBD1 (5 bases). V lost 3 bases, J lost 3 bases, and 11 bases lay in between. The germline V gene encodes CDR1 DFQATT and CDR2 SNEGSKA (reference sequence). The CDR3 is 13 residues long. The CDR3 region is CSARLVRDTEAFF. DNA of the CDR3: TGCAGTGCTAGGCTCGTCAGGGACACTGAAGCTTTCTTT.

This clonotype has a handful of counts. The chain carries TRBV5-4 and TRBJ2-5, with D hard to call. The V gene lost 2 bases and the J gene lost 2 bases, with 7 bases spanning the gap. Germline V gene lookup returns CDR1 SGHNT and CDR2 YYREEE (reference sequence). This CDR3 is 13 amino acids long. Here the CDR3 reads CASSFPQQETQYF. The CDR3 DNA is TGTGCCAGCAGCTTTCCACAGCAAGAGACCCAGTACTTC.

This clonotype was observed a few times. This sequence may be a read error, since a much larger clone differs from it by one base. The chain has TRBV28 and TRBJ2-1; tentative D call: TRBD1 (5 bases). CDR1 is MDHEN and CDR2 is SYDVKM in the germline V gene. The CDR3 covers 13 residues. The chain's CDR3 is CASSSTAYNEQSF. CDR3 DNA sequence: TGTGCCAGCAGTTCGACAGCATACAATGAGCAGTCCTTC.

This clonotype was counted ten times or more. This rearrangement joins TRBV2 to TRBJ2-2; no reliable D call. Germline values: CDR1 SNHLY, CDR2 FYNNEI. CDR3 length equals 15 residues. The V gene lost 3 bases and the J gene lost 0 bases, with 8 bases spanning the gap. CDR3 in DNA: TGTGCCAGCAGTGAGGTCTATACGAACACCGGGGAGCTGTTTTTT. Its translation is CASSEVYTNTGELFF.

This clonotype was counted ten times or more. The rearrangement links TRBV20-1 to TRBJ2-1; weak D call: TRBD2 (6 bases). The V gene's germline CDR1 is DFQATT and CDR2 SNEGSKA (reference sequence). CDR3 size: 16 residues. V was cut by 0 bases and J by 4 bases, with 16 bases left in between. This CDR3 reads CSARDAAGSPYNEQFF. As DNA, the CDR3 is TGCAGTGCTAGAGATGCGGCGGGGAGCCCTTACAATGAGCAGTTCTTC.

The sample holds many counts of this clonotype. The J gene is TRBJ1-1, the V gene TRBV29-1; D might be TRBD1 (6 bases). V lost 7 bases, J lost 0 bases, and 18 bases lay in between. CDR1 is SQVTM and CDR2 is ANQGSEA in the germline V gene. The CDR3 has 15 amino acids. Here the CDR3 DNA reads TGCAGCGGGACCGGGACACAGACTATGAACACTGAAGCTTTCTTT. Its translation: CSGTGTQTMNTEAFF. Together with reference TRBV29-1 and TRBJ1-1, the CDR3 gives the full variable domain: SAVISQKPSRDICQRGTSLTIQCQVDSQVTMMFWYRQQPGQSLTLIATANQGSEATYESGFVIDKFPISRPNLTFSTLTVSNMSPEDSSIYLCSGTGTQTMNTEAFFGQGTRLTVV.

This clonotype has just a few counts. The rearrangement uses TRBV5-6 and TRBJ1-2, with 9 positions matching TRBD1. Germline V CDR1 and CDR2: SGHDT, YYEEEE. J gave up 7 bases and V 0 bases, and 4 bases lay outside the gene matches. The CDR3 consists of 14 residues. The CDR3: CASSLGQGEAGYTF. As DNA, the CDR3 is TGTGCCAGCAGCTTGGGACAGGGGGAAGCTGGCTACACCTTC.

This clonotype was counted ten times or more. The chain carries TRBV20-1 and TRBJ1-1, with D perhaps matching TRBD1 (5 bases). Trimming stripped 0 bases from V and 5 bases from J, with 13 bases between. The CDR3 spans 14 residues. The germline V gene has CDR1 DFQATT and CDR2 SNEGSKA (reference sequence). The CDR3 reads CSARDPGGSTEAFF. As DNA, the CDR3 is TGCAGTGCTAGAGATCCCGGGGGGAGTACTGAAGCTTTCTTT.

Written as DNA, the CDR3 is TGTGCCAGCGCCCAAGAAGATAGCAATCAGCCCCAGCATTTT. Its translation: CASAQEDSNQPQHF. V is TRBV18 and J is TRBJ1-5; D gene unclear. The V and J ends lost 8 bases and 0 bases respectively, with 11 bases between them. CDR3 length equals 14 residues. Germline loops: CDR1 KGHSH, CDR2 LQKENI.

This clonotype was recorded many times. This chain's CDR3 is CASMRGLAGFSYEQYF. CDR3 in DNA: TGTGCCAGCATGAGGGGACTAGCGGGGTTCTCCTACGAGCAGTACTTC. The rearrangement uses TRBV6-1 and TRBJ2-7; TRBD2 matches at 13 bases. The CDR3 consists of 16 residues. Germline values: CDR1 MNHNS, CDR2 SASEGT. The V and J ends lost 7 bases and 0 bases, in that order; junction bases with no gene match: 6.

The V gene is TRBV28, the J gene TRBJ1-3; D gene ambiguous. V was clipped by 5 bases and J by 1 base, with 12 bases between them. Looked up from germline, CDR1 is MDHEN and CDR2 is SYDVKM. The CDR3 loop spans 15 amino acids. CDR3 region: CASSPLLKSGNTIYF. CDR3 DNA: TGTGCCAGCAGTCCCTTATTGAAGTCTGGAAACACCATATATTTT.

The sample holds a few counts of this clonotype. The chain joins TRBV4-1 to TRBJ2-7; 7 bases fit TRBD1. With V trimmed by 0 bases and J by 3 bases, 8 bases remained unmatched. There are 16 residues in the CDR3. Germline V lookup: CDR1 MGHRA, CDR2 YSYEKL. CDR3 nucleotides: TGCGCCAGCAGCCAAGAGGACAGGACTGAAATCTACGAGCAGTACTTC. Amino acids: CASSQEDRTEIYEQYF.

On this clonotype itself: Since a much larger clone is just one base distant, this may be a read error. CDR3 sequence reads: CATKRADTGGETQYF. CDR3 DNA sequence: TGTGCCACCAAAAGGGCGGATACGGGCGGGGAGACCCAGTACTTC. The chain links TRBV19 to TRBJ2-5, with a tentative D call TRBD2 (5 bases). The CDR3 runs to 15 residues. Per the germline V gene, CDR1 is LNHDA and CDR2 is SQIVND (reference sequence). The germline V and J ends were trimmed by 10 bases and 5 bases, with 23 bases remaining between them.

This clonotype has a count of ten or more. The CDR3: CAWREGGPSSYEQYF. As DNA, the CDR3 is TGTGCCTGGAGGGAGGGGGGCCCTAGCTCCTACGAGCAGTACTTC. The rearrangement joins TRBV30 to TRBJ2-7, with D perhaps TRBD1 or TRBD2 (6 bases each). CDR3 length: 15 amino acids. Trimming removed 3 bases at V and 0 bases at J, with 15 bases between. CDR1 and CDR2 from the germline V gene are GTSNPN and SVGIG (reference sequence).

This clonotype was counted at least ten times. The V gene is TRBV20-1, the J gene TRBJ1-2; no firm D call. The length of the CDR3 is 13 residues. CDR1 is DFQATT, CDR2 SNEGSKA, per germline (reference sequence). V was trimmed by 5 bases and J by 8 bases, leaving 18 bases between them. The CDR3 reads CSAERFGGKGYTF. The CDR3 bases are TGCAGTGCTGAGCGTTTTGGAGGGAAAGGCTACACCTTC.

This clonotype was recorded a few times. Given a much more abundant clone one base away, this may be a read error. The chain carries TRBV2 and TRBJ1-5; D is unresolved. Germline CDR1 reads SNHLY; CDR2 reads FYNNEI. The CDR3 runs to 16 residues. CDR3 sequence: CVSSEAGSYSNQPQHF. The CDR3 DNA sequence: TGTGTCAGCAGTGAAGCGGGGTCCTATAGCAATCAGCCCCAGCATTTT.

This clonotype has a count of ten or more. The chain combines TRBV20-1 with TRBJ2-3; possible D gene TRBD2, 6 bases. Germline lookup yields CDR1 DFQATT and CDR2 SNEGSKA (reference sequence). The CDR3 extends over 14 amino acids. Trimming left V 2 bases short and J 1 base short, with 10 bases between. This chain's CDR3 is CSARKLAGTDTQYF. CDR3 DNA: TGCAGTGCTAGAAAACTAGCTGGCACAGATACGCAGTATTTT.

This clonotype was counted at least ten times. This chain joins TRBV12-3 or TRBV12-4 and TRBJ1-2; perhaps TRBD1 as D (6 bases). This CDR3 region has 13 residues. V gave up 0 bases and J gave up 8 bases, with 10 bases separating them. In DNA form, the CDR3 reads TGTGCCAGCAGTTTAGCGTCAGGGGACGGCTACACCTTC. It is translated as CASSLASGDGYTF.

This clonotype was counted a few times. Just one base apart from a much larger clone, this may be a read error. The V gene is TRBV5-6, the J gene TRBJ2-7; unclear D gene. The ends were cut back, 4 bases at V and 0 bases at J, with 17 bases in the middle. The CDR3 is 16 residues long. Per the germline V gene, CDR1 is SGHDT and CDR2 is YYEEEE. In nucleotides, the CDR3 is TGTGCCAGCAGCAATAAGACAAGCATAAACTCCTACGAGCAGTACTTC. As protein: CASSNKTSINSYEQYF.

About this clonotype itself: A read error is possible here, since a much larger clone lies one base away. Since the CDR3 does not end with the conserved phenylalanine or tryptophan, this likely comes from a read error. The chain joins TRBV5-6 to TRBJ2-5, with TRBD2 identical over 11 bases. The CDR3 extends over 16 amino acids. V dropped 4 bases and J dropped 1; count of bases not matched to a gene: 6. Germline values: CDR1 SGHDT, CDR2 YYEEEE. CDR3 sequence: CASSKGTSGIQETQYL. In nucleotides, the CDR3 is TGTGCCAGCAGCAAGGGGACTAGCGGCATCCAAGAGACCCAGTACCTC.

The chain uses TRBV6-4 and TRBJ2-6; D call uncertain. CDR1 and CDR2 (germline): MRHNA, SNTAGT. The CDR3 sequence is 15 residues long. V lost 2 bases to trimming and J lost 2 bases, with 7 bases between them. The CDR3 region has the DNA TGTGCCAGCAGTGACAGCGCAACTGGGGCCAACGTCCTGACTTTC. Translated: CASSDSATGANVLTF.